Listed below are T cell receptor beta chains from one sample, sequenced in a study of T cell repertoires in cytomegalovirus infection. The antigens of these receptors remain unknown. TCRdb passed the reads through MiXCR, listing each CDR3 protein once. Altogether about 220,000 distinct CDR3 sequences are present, 30% to 45% being singletons, with the ten largest covering over 45%. Sequences were derived from CD8+ T cells from cultured PBMCs, sampled from culture after CMV antigen stimulation. The receptors were gathered from a human donor in good health (CMV status not recorded). Some clones in this sample may be carry-over from other donors' samples. The conserved cysteine and the conserved F or W are not part of the CDR3 here. Not every row has a clone size; where given, it reads once, few, many or a size class.

cdr3_aa clone_size j_call v_call
SVFGRDTEAF - TRBJ1-1 TRBV29-1
ASSGQGVDQETQY - TRBJ2-5 TRBV7-9
ASSPRTGAEVYNEQF - TRBJ2-1 TRBV19
AWISGGQPNYGYT - TRBJ1-2 TRBV30
ASSGAVDRLYNSPLH - TRBJ1-6 TRBV6-1
ASSFLAGGDNEQF many TRBJ2-1 TRBV7-2
ASSPHTTDRASYEQY - TRBJ2-7 TRBV7-3
ASSLRRESSYEQY many TRBJ2-7 TRBV7-8
ASSTGTSGTYEQY - TRBJ2-7 TRBV7-9
ASSSSTDVYGYT few TRBJ1-2 TRBV19
ASSRGINTEAF few TRBJ1-1 TRBV28
ASSSRGVAASTDTQY - TRBJ2-3 TRBV7-9
ASSPTSGNYNEQF many TRBJ2-1 TRBV7-2
ASSYSPRSSYNSPLH - TRBJ1-6 TRBV6-5
ASTFGMVDYGYT - TRBJ1-2 TRBV11-2
ASSLGQKNIQY few TRBJ2-4 TRBV28
ASSLGLTDEQF few TRBJ2-1 TRBV7-6
ASSQTTHRRDTQY - TRBJ2-3 TRBV7-2
ATSPSELRSGANVLT few TRBJ2-6 TRBV15
ASSLAGAWETQY - TRBJ2-5 TRBV11-3
ASSVLAGPAGSMYNEQF - TRBJ2-1 TRBV9
ASSPDGSNQPQH - TRBJ1-5 TRBV7-6
ASSLSMSSRSYGYT - TRBJ1-2 TRBV27
ASSHTNLEKLF many TRBJ1-4 TRBV5-1
ASSSQGINGYT - TRBJ1-2 TRBV7-9
ASSHGHQYHNEQF few TRBJ2-1 TRBV11-2
ASKASLSPWGGYS few TRBJ1-2 TRBV2
ASSAWTGFNQPQH few TRBJ1-5 TRBV6-1
ATSRDSNTGSGNQPQH few TRBJ1-5 TRBV15
ASSLGGQQETQY - TRBJ2-5 TRBV7-9
ASSLFSGRAGETQY many TRBJ2-5 TRBV7-2